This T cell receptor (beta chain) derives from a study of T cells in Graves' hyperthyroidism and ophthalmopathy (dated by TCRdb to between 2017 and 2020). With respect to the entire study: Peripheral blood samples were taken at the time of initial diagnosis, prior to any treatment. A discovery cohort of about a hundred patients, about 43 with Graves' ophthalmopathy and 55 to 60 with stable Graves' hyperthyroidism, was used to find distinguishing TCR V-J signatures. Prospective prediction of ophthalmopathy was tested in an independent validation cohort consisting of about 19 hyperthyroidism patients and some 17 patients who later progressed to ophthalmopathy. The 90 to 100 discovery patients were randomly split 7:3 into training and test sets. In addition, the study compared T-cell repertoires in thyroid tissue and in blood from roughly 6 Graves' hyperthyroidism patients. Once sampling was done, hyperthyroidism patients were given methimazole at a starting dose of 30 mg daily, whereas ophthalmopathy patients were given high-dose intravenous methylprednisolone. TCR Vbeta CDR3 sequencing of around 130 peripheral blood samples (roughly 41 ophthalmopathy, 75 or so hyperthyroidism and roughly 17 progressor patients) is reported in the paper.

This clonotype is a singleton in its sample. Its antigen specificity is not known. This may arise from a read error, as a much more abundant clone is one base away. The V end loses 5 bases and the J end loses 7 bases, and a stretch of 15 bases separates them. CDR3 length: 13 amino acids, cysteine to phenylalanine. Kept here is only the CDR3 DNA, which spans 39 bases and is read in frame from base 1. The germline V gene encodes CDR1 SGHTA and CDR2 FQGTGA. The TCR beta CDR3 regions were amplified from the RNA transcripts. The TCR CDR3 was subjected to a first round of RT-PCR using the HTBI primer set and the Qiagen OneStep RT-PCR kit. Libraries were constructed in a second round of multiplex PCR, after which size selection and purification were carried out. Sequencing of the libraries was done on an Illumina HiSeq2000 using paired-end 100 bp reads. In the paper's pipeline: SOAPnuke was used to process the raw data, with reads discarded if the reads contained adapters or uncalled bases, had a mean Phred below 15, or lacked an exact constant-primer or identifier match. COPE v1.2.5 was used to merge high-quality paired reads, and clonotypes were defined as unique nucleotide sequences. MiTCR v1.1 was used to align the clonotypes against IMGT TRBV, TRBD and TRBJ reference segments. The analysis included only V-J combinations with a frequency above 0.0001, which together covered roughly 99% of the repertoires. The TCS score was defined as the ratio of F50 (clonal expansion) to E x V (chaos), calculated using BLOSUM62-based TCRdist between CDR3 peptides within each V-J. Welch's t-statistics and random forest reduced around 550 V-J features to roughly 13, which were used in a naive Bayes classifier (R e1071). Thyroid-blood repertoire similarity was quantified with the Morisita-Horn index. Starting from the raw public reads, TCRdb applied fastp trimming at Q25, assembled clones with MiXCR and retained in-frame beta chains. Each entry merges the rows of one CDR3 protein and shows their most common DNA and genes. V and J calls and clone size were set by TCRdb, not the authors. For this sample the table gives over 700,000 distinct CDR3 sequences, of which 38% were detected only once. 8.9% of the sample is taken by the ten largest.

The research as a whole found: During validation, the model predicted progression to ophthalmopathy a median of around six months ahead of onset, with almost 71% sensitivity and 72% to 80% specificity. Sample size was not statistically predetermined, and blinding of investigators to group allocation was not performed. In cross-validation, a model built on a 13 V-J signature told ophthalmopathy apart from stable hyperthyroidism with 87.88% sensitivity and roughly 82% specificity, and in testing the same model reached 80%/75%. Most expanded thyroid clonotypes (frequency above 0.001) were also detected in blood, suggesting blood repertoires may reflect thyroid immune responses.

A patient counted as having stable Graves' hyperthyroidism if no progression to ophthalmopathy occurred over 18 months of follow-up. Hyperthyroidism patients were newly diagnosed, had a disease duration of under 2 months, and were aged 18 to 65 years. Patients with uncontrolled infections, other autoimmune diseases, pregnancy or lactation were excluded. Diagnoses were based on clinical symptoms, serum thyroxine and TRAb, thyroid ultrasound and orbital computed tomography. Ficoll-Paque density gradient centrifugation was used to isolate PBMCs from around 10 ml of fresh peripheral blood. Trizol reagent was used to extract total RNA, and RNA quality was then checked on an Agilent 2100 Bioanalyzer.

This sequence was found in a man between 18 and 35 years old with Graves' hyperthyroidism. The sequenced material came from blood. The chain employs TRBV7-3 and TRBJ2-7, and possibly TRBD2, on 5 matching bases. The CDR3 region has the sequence CASSAAAGGEQYF. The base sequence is TGTGCCAGCAGCGCAGCGGCAGGCGGGGAGCAGTACTTC.